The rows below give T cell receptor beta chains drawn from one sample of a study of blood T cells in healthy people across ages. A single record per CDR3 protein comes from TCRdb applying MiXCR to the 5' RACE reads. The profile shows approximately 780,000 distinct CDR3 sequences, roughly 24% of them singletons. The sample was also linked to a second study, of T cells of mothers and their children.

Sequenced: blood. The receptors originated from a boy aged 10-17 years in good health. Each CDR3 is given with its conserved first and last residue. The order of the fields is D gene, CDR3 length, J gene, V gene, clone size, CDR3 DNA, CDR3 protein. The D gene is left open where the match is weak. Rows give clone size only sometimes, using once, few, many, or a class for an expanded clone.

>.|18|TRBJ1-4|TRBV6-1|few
TGTGCCAGCAGTGTACATTTCCCCGGGGGGGCAACTAATGAAAAACTGTTTTTT
CASSVHFPGGATNEKLFF
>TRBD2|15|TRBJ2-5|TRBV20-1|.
TGCAGTGCTGAACAAGTAGCGGGGATGAGGAAGGGGCAGTACTTC
CSAEQVAGMRKGQYF
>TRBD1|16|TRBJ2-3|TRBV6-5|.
TGTGCCAGCAGTTATATATGGACAGGGGCTTCAGATACGCAGTATTTT
CASSYIWTGASDTQYF
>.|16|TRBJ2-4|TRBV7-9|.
TGTGCCAGCAGTTATCATGGAGAGGGGACCAAAAACATTCAGTACTTC
CASSYHGEGTKNIQYF
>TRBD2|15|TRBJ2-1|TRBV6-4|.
TGTGCCAGCACCCAACTAGCGGGAGCATACAATGAGCAGTTCTTC
CASTQLAGAYNEQFF
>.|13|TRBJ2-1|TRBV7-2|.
TGTGCCAGCAGCTCGACCCCCTTAGGCGAGCAGTTCTTC
CASSSTPLGEQFF
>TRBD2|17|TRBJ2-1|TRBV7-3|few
TGTGCCAGCAGCTTAACGGGGATAGCGGGGGCTTACAATGAGCAGTTCTTC
CASSLTGIAGAYNEQFF
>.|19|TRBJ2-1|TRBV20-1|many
TGCAGTGCTAGAGTCCCGGTACGTCGAGGAGCGCCTAAAAACAATGAGCAGTTCTTC
CSARVPVRRGAPKNNEQFF
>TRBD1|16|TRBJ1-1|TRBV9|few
TGTGCCAGCAGCACGCGACCGGACAGGAGGAACACTGAAGCTTTCTTT
CASSTRPDRRNTEAFF
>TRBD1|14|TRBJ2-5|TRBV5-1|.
TGCGCCAGCAGCCCACAGGGGATCGGAGAGACCCAGTACTTC
CASSPQGIGETQYF
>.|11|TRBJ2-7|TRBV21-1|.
TGTGCCAGCAGCAATGTATACGAGCAGTACTTC
CASSNVYEQYF
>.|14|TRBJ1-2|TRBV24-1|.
TGTGCCACCAGTGATGTGACGGTCACCTATGGCTACACCTTC
CATSDVTVTYGYTF
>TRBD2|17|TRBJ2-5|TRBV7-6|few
TGTGCCTGCAGCCCCTGGCGGCGGGGGGCCTTCCAAGAGACCCAGTACTTC
CACSPWRRGAFQETQYF
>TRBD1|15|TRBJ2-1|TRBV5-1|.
TGCGCCAGCAGCCCCCGGGACAGGGGGCGGAATGAGCAGTTCTTC
CASSPRDRGRNEQFF
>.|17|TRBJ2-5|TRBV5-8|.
TGTGCCAGCAGCTTGAGCCCGCCCGGGACATATCAAGAGACCCAGTACTTC
CASSLSPPGTYQETQYF
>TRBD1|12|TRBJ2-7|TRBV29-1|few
TGCAGCGTTACTGAGACAGGGGGCGAGCAGTACTTC
CSVTETGGEQYF
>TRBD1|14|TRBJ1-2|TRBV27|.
TGTGCCAGCAGTTTGACAGGGACCTACTATGGCTACACCTTC
CASSLTGTYYGYTF
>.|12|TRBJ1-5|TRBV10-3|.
TGTGCCATCAGTGATCCCAGTCAGCCCCAGCATTTT
CAISDPSQPQHF
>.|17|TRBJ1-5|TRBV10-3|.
TGTGCCATCAGTGAGTCGACGGTAGGGTTGCGCAATCAGCCCCAGCATTTT
CAISESTVGLRNQPQHF
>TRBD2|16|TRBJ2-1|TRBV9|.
TGTGCCAGCAGCGTGATTAGCGGGAGCTCCTACAATGAGCAGTTCTTC
CASSVISGSSYNEQFF
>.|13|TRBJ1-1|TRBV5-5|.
TGTGCCAGCAGCTTTATGTCCGGGAGCCAAGCTTTCTTT
CASSFMSGSQAFF
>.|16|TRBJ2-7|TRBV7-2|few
TGTGCCAGCAGCCCCAAACGGGCGGGGCTAGGCAACGAGCAGTACTTC
CASSPKRAGLGNEQYF
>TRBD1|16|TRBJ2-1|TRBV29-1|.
TGCAGCGTTGCTCGATGGACAGGTTTTCCTTACAATGAGCAGTTCTTC
CSVARWTGFPYNEQFF